Listed below are T cell receptor beta chains from one sample, sequenced in a study of shared clonotypes between healthy human individuals. Repertoires were generated with immunoSEQ multiplex PCR, while TCRdb's copy carries only in-frame clones and drops some. The sample lists about 2.3 million clones; 85% to 95% were seen once. The sample taken for sequencing was naive CD4+ T cells from PBMCs. The receptors were gathered from a young man in good health. Some clones in this sample may be carry-over from other donors' samples. Each CDR3 is given with its conserved first and last residue. The D gene is left open where the match is weak. The size entry is marked missing in some rows and otherwise reads once, few, many or a size class.

d_call j_call clone_size v_call cdr3_nt cdr3_aa
. TRBJ2-3 . TRBV6-1 TGTGCCAGCAGTCCAGGGGGGAGCACAGATACGCAGTATTTT CASSPGGSTDTQYF
TRBD2 TRBJ2-3 . TRBV9 TGTGCCAGCAGCCCAATGGGACTAGGGGGTGCAGATACGCAGTATTTT CASSPMGLGGADTQYF
. TRBJ1-1 . TRBV11-3 TGTGCCAGCAGCTTAGGGGGCCGGAACACTGAAGCTTTCTTT CASSLGGRNTEAFF
. TRBJ2-5 . TRBV7-3 TGTGCCAGCAGCCCGGGCGGCCAAGAGACCCAGTACTTC CASSPGGQETQYF
. TRBJ2-3 . TRBV7-3 TGTGCCAGCAGCTTAATGGCGGGAGATACGCAGTATTTT CASSLMAGDTQYF
. TRBJ2-5 once TRBV28 TGTGCCAGCAGCCGACAAGAGACCCAGTACTTC CASSRQETQYF
. TRBJ2-2 . TRBV18 TGTGCCAGCTCACCAATGCTTCCGAACACCGGGGAGCTGTTTTTT CASSPMLPNTGELFF
TRBD2 TRBJ2-2 once TRBV9 TGTGCCAGCAGCGTAGTTGGGACTAGCGTGAACACCGGGGAGCTGTTTTTT CASSVVGTSVNTGELFF
. TRBJ1-2 . TRBV6-1 TGTGCCAGCAGTGAATCTCAGATGCAGGGGAACTATGGCTACACCTTC CASSESQMQGNYGYTF
. TRBJ2-2 . TRBV25-1 TGTGCCAGCAGTGAATCGCTAGCCTACGGGGAGCTGTTTTTT CASSESLAYGELFF
. TRBJ1-1 . TRBV30 TGTGCCTGGACTTTGACAGGGAACACTGAAGCTTTCTTT CAWTLTGNTEAFF
. TRBJ2-1 . TRBV4-2 TGTGCCAGCAGCCAAGCCGGGACGGGAATCTACAATGAGCAGTTCTTC CASSQAGTGIYNEQFF
. TRBJ1-2 . TRBV29-1 TGCAGCGTTGAAGATCGGGGTTGGGATTCGTATGGCTACACCTTC CSVEDRGWDSYGYTF
. TRBJ2-6 . TRBV6-1 TGTGCCAGCAGCGTAACAAGCTGGCCCCCTCCGGCGGATTTC CASSVTSWPPPADF
. TRBJ2-7 . TRBV7-3 TGTGCCAGCAGCTTAAATCTTCAAGCCGGCGAGCAGTACTTC CASSLNLQAGEQYF
. TRBJ2-7 . TRBV10-3 TGTGCCATCAGTGAGTCGAAAGGGAGTCCTTACGAGCAGTACTTC CAISESKGSPYEQYF
TRBD1 TRBJ2-2 once TRBV15 TGTGCCACCAGCAGAGGAAACCTTGAAGACTACAGGGGTAACACCGGGGAGCTGTTTTTT CATSRGNLEDYRGNTGELFF
TRBD2 TRBJ2-3 once TRBV14 TGTGCCAGCAGCCAATTAGGGAGGGGCACAGATACGCAGTATTTT CASSQLGRGTDTQYF
. TRBJ1-1 . TRBV5-1 TGCGCCAGCAGCTTGGAGGTCGGCAAAGCTTTCTTT CASSLEVGKAFF
. TRBJ1-5 few TRBV2 TGTGCCAGCAGCGCGACGGGATATAGCAATCAGCCCCAGCATTTT CASSATGYSNQPQHF
. TRBJ1-5 once TRBV28 TGTGCCAGCAGTTTAACTGGCAGGGGCAATCAGCCCCAGCATTTT CASSLTGRGNQPQHF
. TRBJ2-2 . TRBV10-1 TGCGCCAGCAGTGGGGCGGGCTCGAAGAACGCCGGGGAGCTGTTTTTT CASSGAGSKNAGELFF
. TRBJ2-3 . TRBV11-2 TGTGCCAGCAGCTTAAAGTTTCCGGCCAGCACAGATACGCAGTATTTT CASSLKFPASTDTQYF
TRBD1 TRBJ1-2 once TRBV27 TGTGCCAGCAGACCGAACGGACAGGGCGGTGGCTACACCTTC CASRPNGQGGGYTF
TRBD1 TRBJ1-5 . TRBV28 TGTGCCAGCAGGACAGGGGCTGGGAGCAATCAGCCCCAGCATTTT CASRTGAGSNQPQHF
TRBD1 TRBJ1-3 . TRBV25-1 TGTGCCAGCAGTGAGACAGGGAACCTAAACACCATATATTTT CASSETGNLNTIYF
. TRBJ1-2 . TRBV7-2 TGTGCCAGCAGCTTAGCGCTGGGAGAAGTCAACTATGGCTACACCTTC CASSLALGEVNYGYTF
TRBD2 TRBJ2-4 . TRBV5-1 TGCGCCAGCAGCCGACTAGCGGGCGGTGAAAACATTCAGTACTTC CASSRLAGGENIQYF
. TRBJ2-3 . TRBV6-1 TGTGCCAGCAGTGAAGTTAGGGTAAATACGCAGTATTTT CASSEVRVNTQYF
TRBD1 TRBJ2-7 . TRBV4-1 TGCGCCAGCAGCCAAGGCAGGGGGCTCGACGAGCAGTACTTC CASSQGRGLDEQYF
TRBD2 TRBJ2-7 . TRBV28 TGTGCCAGCAGTCTTAGCGGGAGTACAGCCTACGAGCAGTACTTC CASSLSGSTAYEQYF
. TRBJ1-1 . TRBV18 TGTGCCAGCTTCCGACTTGAGAACACTGAAGCTTTCTTT CASFRLENTEAFF
TRBD2 TRBJ2-2 . TRBV7-8 TGTGCCAGCAGCTTAGCGGGACTAGCCGCTTTTGGGGAGCTGTTTTTT CASSLAGLAAFGELFF
TRBD1 TRBJ1-1 . TRBV7-9 TGTGCCAGCAGCTCGCCCGGGACAGGGAACACTGAAGCTTTCTTT CASSSPGTGNTEAFF
TRBD2 TRBJ2-7 . TRBV9 TGTGCCAGCAGCGTAGTGGGACTAGCGGCATCCGAGCAGTACTTC CASSVVGLAASEQYF
. TRBJ1-2 once TRBV11-1 TGTGCCAGCAGCTTGGCAGGGCCAGGTGGCTACACCTTC CASSLAGPGGYTF
. TRBJ2-7 . TRBV5-1 TGCGCCAGCAGCTTGATCTTCGAGCCGACCTACGAGCAGTACTTC CASSLIFEPTYEQYF
TRBD2 TRBJ2-7 . TRBV5-1 TGCGCCAGCAGCTTGGGGACTAGCGGACCTTACGAGCAGTACTTC CASSLGTSGPYEQYF
. TRBJ2-7 once TRBV13 TGTGCCAGCAGCTACCGACGGGTCCTCCTATCCTACGAGCAGTACTTC CASSYRRVLLSYEQYF
. TRBJ1-4 . TRBV19 TGTGCCAGTAGTGCCCTTGAGACGACGGGGAGTGAAAAACTGTTTTTT CASSALETTGSEKLFF
TRBD1 TRBJ2-7 . TRBV5-4 TGTGCCAGCAGCTCGGACAGGCGACCCTACGAGCAGTACTTC CASSSDRRPYEQYF
TRBD1 TRBJ2-3 . TRBV28 TGTGCCAGCTCCCGTAGGGACAGGGTCAAAGATACGCAGTATTTT CASSRRDRVKDTQYF
. TRBJ1-1 . TRBV15 TGTGCCACCAGCAGAGAAGACGGGACCGAAGCTTTCTTT CATSREDGTEAFF
TRBD1 TRBJ1-2 . TRBV4-1 TGCGCCAGCAGCCAGACGGCCGGGACAGGGGAGGGCTACACCTTC CASSQTAGTGEGYTF
. TRBJ2-4 . TRBV6-1 TGTGCCAGCAGTGAAACCAAAAACATTCAGTACTTC CASSETKNIQYF
. TRBJ1-3 . TRBV14 TGTGCCAGCAGCCAAATGGGGACCCCGGGAGCTGGAAACACCATATATTTT CASSQMGTPGAGNTIYF